Below are 22 T cell receptor beta chains sequenced from a single sample in a study of T cells expressing NK-cell markers. No DNA is given; TCRdb re-called the 5' RACE reads and lists each CDR3 protein once. Recorded for this sample: roughly 390,000 distinct CDR3 sequences. What was sequenced was blood T cells: a sorted CD56 or NKG2C T cell subset, CD4+ or CD8+ T cells, or bulk PBMC T cells (not recorded which). These receptors were obtained from a man between 18 and 69 years old in good health.

J is TRBJ2-1 and V is TRBV5-1; no DNA is available, so the TRBD1 call from TCRdb remains unchecked. Germline-derived CDR1 and CDR2 are SGHRS and YFSETQ. This CDR3 is built from 15 residues. The CDR3 spells CASSLWVGGRNEQFF.

This CDR3 reads CTSQGTLNTGELFF. The rearrangement uses TRBV6-1 and TRBJ2-2; the TCRdb D gene call, TRBD1, has no DNA to confirm it. The germline V gene encodes CDR1 MNHNS and CDR2 SASEGT. CDR3 size: 14 residues.

The V call is TRBV30, the J call TRBJ2-7; the TCRdb call, TRBD1, lacks DNA for checking. This CDR3 region has 14 residues. Germline assignment: CDR1 GTSNPN and CDR2 SVGIG (reference sequence). The CDR3 protein is CAWRPGQGYFEQYF.

V gene TRBV27 combines with J gene TRBJ2-7; TCRdb's assignment of TRBD1 cannot be checked, as there is no DNA. CDR1 MNHEY and CDR2 SMNVEV come from the germline V gene (reference sequence). The CDR3 loop spans 15 amino acids. CDR3 loop: CASSPYPGPAYEQYF.

The chain recombines TRBV20-1 with TRBJ1-1; TCRdb reports TRBD1, a call that lacks DNA to check it against. Germline lookup yields CDR1 DFQATT and CDR2 SNEGSKA (reference sequence). The CDR3 runs 14 residues. The CDR3 is CSALDRVGNTEAFF.

The chain employs TRBV29-1 and TRBJ2-5; absent DNA, TCRdb's TRBD1 call cannot be checked. The CDR3 contains 14 residues. Per germline, CDR1 SQVTM and CDR2 ANQGSEA. CDR3 sequence reads: CSARPPSTQETQYF.

The CDR3 spells CASTPGLAGGYYNEQFF. The chain couples TRBV12-3 or TRBV12-4 to TRBJ2-1; TCRdb returns TRBD2, unconfirmable since there is no DNA. CDR3 size: 17 residues.

The rearrangement links TRBV6-1 to TRBJ2-1; TCRdb proposes TRBD2, but this gene call is untestable without DNA. The CDR3 contains 16 residues. Germline V gene lookup returns CDR1 MNHNS and CDR2 SASEGT. CDR3 sequence: CASRRSVGYTYNEQFF.

V gene TRBV6-1 combines with J gene TRBJ2-3; the TCRdb D gene call, TRBD1, has no DNA to confirm it. The CDR3 length is 16 residues. Germline values: CDR1 MNHNS, CDR2 SASEGT. This CDR3 is CASRRRQGEYTDTQYF.

The V and J genes are TRBV20-1 and TRBJ2-5; TCRdb proposes TRBD2, but this gene call is untestable without DNA. Germline V gene data show CDR1 as DFQATT and CDR2 as SNEGSKA (reference sequence). The length of the CDR3 is 16 residues. The CDR3: CSARDPRLAGKETQYF.

The chain carries TRBV9 and TRBJ2-3. The CDR3 extends over 13 amino acids. Per the germline V gene, CDR1 is SGDLS and CDR2 is YYNGEE. CDR3 sequence reads: CASSGRPTGAQYF. The variable domain in full, with the rest retrieved from reference TRBV9 and TRBJ2-3, is DSGVTQTPKHLITATGQRVTLRCSPRSGDLSVYWYQQSLDQGLQFLIQYYNGEERAKGNILERFSAQQFPDLHSELNLSSLELGDSALYFCASSGRPTGAQYFGPGTRLTVL.

The chain combines TRBV20-1 with TRBJ2-4; the D call of TRBD2 rests on TCRdb alone, since no DNA is present to check it. This CDR3 contains 14 residues. CDR1 is DFQATT and CDR2 is SNEGSKA in the germline V gene (reference sequence). The CDR3 spells CSAFTGTSSGIQYF.

The J gene is TRBJ2-1, the V gene TRBV6-5; TCRdb indicates TRBD1, and absent DNA this call remains unverified. In germline, CDR1 is MNHEY, CDR2 SVGAGI. This CDR3 spans 17 amino acids. The CDR3 protein is CASSYSIKRGPDGEQFF.

This sequence joins TRBV5-4 and TRBJ2-7. The CDR3 extends over 11 amino acids. Germline values: CDR1 SGHNT, CDR2 YYREEE (reference sequence). The CDR3 sequence is CASSLESEQYF.

The chain combines TRBV12-3 or TRBV12-4 with TRBJ2-7; the D gene TCRdb calls, TRBD1, cannot be checked with no DNA. The CDR3 is made up of 14 amino acids. CDR3 sequence reads: CASSPLQSSYEQYF.

The gene calls are TRBV7-6 and TRBJ1-2. This CDR3 comprises 15 residues. Germline CDR1 is SGHVS and CDR2 is FNYEAQ. CDR3 amino acids: CASSLGQPTDYGYTF.

The V gene is TRBV6-1, the J gene TRBJ2-1; TCRdb proposes TRBD1, but this gene call is untestable without DNA. The CDR3 is 15 amino acids. In germline, CDR1 is MNHNS, CDR2 SASEGT. The CDR3 reads CASKLDRGVNDEQFF.

This chain connects TRBV21-1 to TRBJ2-2; the D call from TCRdb, TRBD1, cannot be confirmed without DNA. TRBV21-1 is annotated as a pseudogene. CDR3 size: 17 residues. CDR3 loop: CASSKKPTGTNTGELFF.

The V call is TRBV7-9, the J call TRBJ1-2; TCRdb outputs TRBD1, but without DNA this stays unchecked. This CDR3 has 16 residues. From germline, CDR1 is SEHNR and CDR2 FQNEAQ (reference sequence). CDR3 residues: CASSPSGTGILWGYTF.

The chain employs TRBV7-3 and TRBJ2-1; the D call of TRBD1 rests on TCRdb alone, since no DNA is present to check it. The CDR3 runs to 16 residues. Germline CDR1 reads SGHTA; CDR2 reads FQGTGA. The CDR3: CASSLTAGARPNEQFF.

The V call is TRBV5-1, the J call TRBJ2-3; no DNA is available, so the TRBD2 call from TCRdb remains unchecked. The length of the CDR3 is 14 residues. Germline V gene sequence: CDR1 SGHRS, CDR2 YFSETQ. The chain's CDR3 is CASSTGASGEAQYF.

The gene calls are TRBV30 and TRBJ1-4. The length of the CDR3 is 13 residues. Looked up from germline, CDR1 is GTSNPN and CDR2 is SVGIG (reference sequence). This CDR3 reads CAWSVQSNEKLFF.